The 14 T cell receptor beta chains given below trace back to one sample, sequenced in a study of T-cell reconstitution after alpha-beta-depleted transplantation in children. Using unique molecular identifiers, the investigators prepared the TCRbeta library. TCRdb independently ran MiXCR on the PCR reads; one entry per CDR3 protein. The data contain roughly 70,000 distinct CDR3 sequences, roughly 5.2% of them singletons. The sequencing used PBMCs, mostly from graft donor cells, collected 180 days after TCRalphabeta/CD19-depleted stem cell transplant. The receptors derive from a boy in the first two years of life who had a stem cell transplant for acute myeloid leukemia, so the T cells may come from the graft donor.

The V call is TRBV25-1, the J call TRBJ2-3, with TRBD2 matching over 11 bases. V lost 8 bases, J lost 5 bases, and 12 bases stayed unmatched. Germline values: CDR1 MGHDK, CDR2 SYGVNS. This CDR3 contains 16 residues. CDR3 sequence reads: CASSSGLAGGLDTQYF. The DNA of the CDR3 is TGTGCCAGCTCAAGCGGACTAGCGGGTGGGTTAGATACGCAGTATTTT.

This clonotype was recorded many times. V gene TRBV20-1 combines with J gene TRBJ1-2; no clear D gene. CDR3 length: 10 amino acids. Germline values: CDR1 DFQATT, CDR2 SNEGSKA (reference sequence). CDR3 DNA: TGCAGCCCGGGGATGGGAGGCTACACCTTC. Its translation is CSPGMGGYTF.

At least ten counts were recorded for this clonotype. The V gene is TRBV20-1, the J gene TRBJ1-5; the D gene is possibly TRBD1 (6 bases). CDR3 length: 18 amino acids. V was pared by 2 bases and J by 3 bases, with 23 bases between. From germline, CDR1 is DFQATT and CDR2 SNEGSKA (reference sequence). CDR3 region: CSARFVAPGVGFNQPQHF. CDR3 in DNA: TGCAGTGCTAGATTTGTGGCGCCAGGGGTTGGCTTCAATCAGCCCCAGCATTTT.

The sample holds many counts of this clonotype. The chain uses TRBV5-1 and TRBJ1-5, with unresolved D. The CDR3 runs to 13 residues. Trimming pared 2 bases from V and 4 bases from J, leaving 7 bases between. Germline values: CDR1 SGHRS, CDR2 YFSETQ. As DNA, the CDR3 is TGCGCCAGCAGCTTTGAAGGGAATCAGCCCCAGCATTTT. Its protein is CASSFEGNQPQHF.

As for this clonotype: A much larger clone lies one base from this, so it may be a read error. The chain recombines TRBV6-2 or TRBV6-3 with TRBJ2-5; TRBD1 aligns across 8 bases. This CDR3 is built from 17 residues. From germline, CDR1 is MNHEY and CDR2 SVGEGT. As DNA, the CDR3 is TGTGCCAGCAGTTATAAGACAGGGGAGGAGGGCAAAGAGACCCAGCACTTC. It translates to CASSYKTGEEGKETQHF.

Many counts were recorded for this clonotype. The V call is TRBV11-2, the J call TRBJ1-2; D not resolved. Germline V CDR1 and CDR2: SGHAT, FQNNGV. The CDR3 has 15 residues. V lost 5 bases, J lost 6 bases, and 19 bases lay in between. CDR3 region: CASSLLYALGNGYTF. The CDR3 DNA is TGTGCCAGCAGCCTCCTTTACGCGCTGGGGAATGGCTACACCTTC. Full variable domain (remainder filled in from reference TRBV11-2 and TRBJ1-2): EAGVAQSPRYKIIEKRQSVAFWCNPISGHATLYWYQQILGQGPKLLIQFQNNGVVDDSQLPKDRFSAERLKGVDSTLKIQPAKLEDSAVYLCASSLLYALGNGYTFGSGTRLTVV.

This clonotype was counted at least ten times. V gene TRBV7-9 combines with J gene TRBJ2-7; perhaps TRBD1 as D (6 bases). Germline CDR1 and CDR2: SEHNR and FQNEAQ (reference sequence). V was shortened by 3 bases and J by 0 bases, with 15 bases between the two germline ends. The CDR3 is made up of 16 amino acids. CDR3 sequence: CASSFLVSGASYEQYF. The CDR3, as DNA: TGTGCCAGCAGCTTTCTAGTTTCAGGGGCCTCCTACGAGCAGTACTTC. Looking up the rest from reference TRBV7-9 and TRBJ2-7 gives the full variable domain: DTGVSQNPRHKITKRGQNVTFRCDPISEHNRLYWYRQTLGQGPEFLTYFQNEAQLEKSRLLSDRFSAERPKGSFSTLEIQRTEQGDSAMYLCASSFLVSGASYEQYFGPGTRLTVT.

This clonotype was seen repeatedly, ten times or more. J is TRBJ2-5 and V is TRBV12-3 or TRBV12-4; possible D gene TRBD2, 7 bases. V was cut by 6 bases and J by 7 bases, with 15 bases left in between. This CDR3 comprises 13 residues. The CDR3 is CASSPGGKVTQYF. The CDR3 DNA follows: TGTGCCAGCAGCCCGGGGGGCAAGGTGACCCAGTACTTC.

This clonotype has at least ten counts. The chain links TRBV27 to TRBJ1-2; 8 bases are a match to TRBD1. J lost 7 bases, V lost 2 bases, and 6 bases had no gene match. CDR1 is MNHEY and CDR2 is SMNVEV in the germline V gene (reference sequence). The CDR3 is 14 amino acids. The CDR3 coding sequence is TGTGCCAGCAGTTTAGGCCAGGGGGCGGTTGGCTACACCTTC. Translation: CASSLGQGAVGYTF.

This clonotype was observed at least ten times. The rearrangement links TRBV28 to TRBJ2-1; possible D gene TRBD1, 6 bases. The germline gives CDR1 MDHEN, CDR2 SYDVKM. The CDR3 runs to 20 residues. Trimming pared 1 base from V and 4 bases from J, leaving 26 bases between. The CDR3 loop is CASSLFLPQHRAAEYNEQFF. CDR3 coding DNA: TGTGCCAGCAGTTTATTTCTCCCTCAACACAGGGCCGCGGAATACAATGAGCAGTTCTTC.

In its sample, this clonotype was seen many times. V and J are TRBV25-1 and TRBJ2-1; TRBD2 aligns across 11 bases. The germline V gene encodes CDR1 MGHDK and CDR2 SYGVNS. Trimming removed 8 bases from V and 9 bases from J; junction bases left unmatched: 9. The CDR3 consists of 14 residues. CDR3 DNA: TGTGCCAGCGGGGTAGCGGGGGGGCTGGGTGAGCAGTTCTTC. Its protein product is CASGVAGGLGEQFF. Filled out from reference TRBV25-1 and TRBJ2-1, the complete variable domain reads EADIYQTPRYLVIGTGKKITLECSQTMGHDKMYWYQQDPGMELHLIHYSYGVNSTEKGDLSSESTVSRIRTEHFPLTLESARPSHTSQYLCASGVAGGLGEQFFGPGTRLTVL.

The table lists this clonotype with many counts. The chain combines TRBV29-1 with TRBJ1-1; D is ambiguous. CDR3 length: 14 residues. V lost 1 base, J lost 1 base, and 10 bases lay in between. From germline, CDR1 is SQVTM and CDR2 ANQGSEA. Here the CDR3 DNA reads TGCAGCGTTGAAGGATATCACTCGAACACTGAAGCTTTCTTT. Translation: CSVEGYHSNTEAFF. The entire variable domain, with the rest obtained from reference TRBV29-1 and TRBJ1-1, is as follows: SAVISQKPSRDICQRGTSLTIQCQVDSQVTMMFWYRQQPGQSLTLIATANQGSEATYESGFVIDKFPISRPNLTFSTLTVSNMSPEDSSIYLCSVEGYHSNTEAFFGQGTRLTVV.

In its sample, this clonotype was seen many times. The V call is TRBV18, the J call TRBJ2-1; the D call may be TRBD1 or TRBD2 (5 bases each). CDR3 length: 15 amino acids. In germline, CDR1 is KGHSH, CDR2 LQKENI. V shed 5 bases and J shed 6 bases, with 17 bases lying between them. DNA for the CDR3: TGTGCCAGCTCATCAGGGACGGGGACCTCCAATGAGCAGTTCTTC. Its protein is CASSSGTGTSNEQFF.

As to this clonotype: A read error may produce the germline difference seen at one junction end. The chain couples TRBV30 to TRBJ2-1; D gene unclear. Germline CDR1 is GTSNPN and CDR2 is SVGIG (reference sequence). The CDR3 is 14 residues long. The CDR3 DNA is TGTGCCTGGAGGTCCCGGAGCTCCTACAATAAGCAGTTCTTC. It yields the protein CAWRSRSSYNKQFF.